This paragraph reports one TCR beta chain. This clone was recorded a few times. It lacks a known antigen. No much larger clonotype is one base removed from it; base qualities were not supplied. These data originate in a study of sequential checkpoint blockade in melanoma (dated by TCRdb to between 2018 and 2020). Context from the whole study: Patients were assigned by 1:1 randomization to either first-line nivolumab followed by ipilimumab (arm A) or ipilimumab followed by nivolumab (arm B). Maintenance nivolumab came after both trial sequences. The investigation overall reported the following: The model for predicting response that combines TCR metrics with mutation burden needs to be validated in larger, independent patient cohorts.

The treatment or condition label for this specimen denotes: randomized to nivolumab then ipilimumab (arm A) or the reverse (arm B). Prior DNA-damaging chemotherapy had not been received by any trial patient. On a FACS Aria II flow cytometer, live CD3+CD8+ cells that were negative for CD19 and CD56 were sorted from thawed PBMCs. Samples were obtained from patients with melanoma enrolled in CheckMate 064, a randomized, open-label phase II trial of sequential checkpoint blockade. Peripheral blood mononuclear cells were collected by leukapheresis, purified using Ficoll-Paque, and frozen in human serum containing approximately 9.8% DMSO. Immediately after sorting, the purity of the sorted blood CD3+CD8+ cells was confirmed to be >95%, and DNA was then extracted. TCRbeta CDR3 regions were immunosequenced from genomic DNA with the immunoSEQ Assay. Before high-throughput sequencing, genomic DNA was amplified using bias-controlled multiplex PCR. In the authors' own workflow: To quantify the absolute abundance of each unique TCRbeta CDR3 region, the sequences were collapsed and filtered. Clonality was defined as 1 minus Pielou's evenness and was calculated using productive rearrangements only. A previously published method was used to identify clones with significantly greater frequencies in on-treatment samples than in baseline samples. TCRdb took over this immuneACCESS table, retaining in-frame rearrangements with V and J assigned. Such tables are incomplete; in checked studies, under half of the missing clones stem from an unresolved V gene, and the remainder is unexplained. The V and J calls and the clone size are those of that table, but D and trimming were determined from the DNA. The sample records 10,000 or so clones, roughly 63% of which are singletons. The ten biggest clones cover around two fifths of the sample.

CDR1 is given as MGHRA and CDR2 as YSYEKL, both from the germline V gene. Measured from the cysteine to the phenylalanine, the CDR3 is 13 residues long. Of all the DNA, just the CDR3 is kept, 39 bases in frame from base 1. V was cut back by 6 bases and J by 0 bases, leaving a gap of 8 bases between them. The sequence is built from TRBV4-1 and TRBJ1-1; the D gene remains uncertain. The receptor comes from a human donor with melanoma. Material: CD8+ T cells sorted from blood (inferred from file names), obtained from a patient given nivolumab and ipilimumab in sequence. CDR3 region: CASSTGMNTEAFF. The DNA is TGCGCCAGCAGTACGGGGATGAACACTGAAGCTTTCTTT.